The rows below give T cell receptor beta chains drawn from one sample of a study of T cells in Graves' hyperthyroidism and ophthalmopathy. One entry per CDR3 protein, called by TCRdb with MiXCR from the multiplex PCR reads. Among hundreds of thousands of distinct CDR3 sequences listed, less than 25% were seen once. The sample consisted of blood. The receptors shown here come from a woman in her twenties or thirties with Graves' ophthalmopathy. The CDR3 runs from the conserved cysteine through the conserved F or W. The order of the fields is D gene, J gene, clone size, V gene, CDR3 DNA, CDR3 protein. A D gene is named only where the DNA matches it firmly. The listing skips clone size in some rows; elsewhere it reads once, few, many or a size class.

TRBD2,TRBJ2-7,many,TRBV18,TGTGCCAGCTCACCATCGGCGGGGGGTTCCTACGAGCAGTACTTC,CASSPSAGGSYEQYF
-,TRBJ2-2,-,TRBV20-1,TGCAGTGCAAACAACAGGAGGACCAAGGTCGGGGAGCTGTTTTTT,CSANNRRTKVGELFF
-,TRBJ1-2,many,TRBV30,TGTGCCTGGAGTCGTGGCAGCCCTAACTATGGCTACACCTTC,CAWSRGSPNYGYTF
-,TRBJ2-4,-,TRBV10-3,TGTGCCATCAGTGAGTCCGGGGGGCGAAGGGAAAACATTAAGTACTTC,CAISESGGRRENIKYF
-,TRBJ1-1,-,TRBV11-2,TGTGCCAGCAGCCGATATGGGGTCGGCAAAGCGGACACTGAAGCTTTCTTT,CASSRYGVGKADTEAFF
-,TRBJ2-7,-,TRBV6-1,TGTGCCAGCAGGGCCTACATGAGGGAGCAGTACTTC,CASRAYMREQYF
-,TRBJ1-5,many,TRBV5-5,TGTGCCAGCGGATTGGACGGTAATCAGCCCCAGCATTTT,CASGLDGNQPQHF
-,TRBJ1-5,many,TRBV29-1,TGCAGCGTTGGAGGGGTAGAGAATCAGCCCCAGCATTTT,CSVGGVENQPQHF
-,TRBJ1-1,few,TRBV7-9,TGTGCCAGCAGCTTAGTGGGGGCTTTGAACACTGAAGCTTTCTTT,CASSLVGALNTEAFF
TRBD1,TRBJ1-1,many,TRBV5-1,TGCGCCAGCAGCTGGACTACAGGGGCGAACACTGAAGCTTTCTTT,CASSWTTGANTEAFF